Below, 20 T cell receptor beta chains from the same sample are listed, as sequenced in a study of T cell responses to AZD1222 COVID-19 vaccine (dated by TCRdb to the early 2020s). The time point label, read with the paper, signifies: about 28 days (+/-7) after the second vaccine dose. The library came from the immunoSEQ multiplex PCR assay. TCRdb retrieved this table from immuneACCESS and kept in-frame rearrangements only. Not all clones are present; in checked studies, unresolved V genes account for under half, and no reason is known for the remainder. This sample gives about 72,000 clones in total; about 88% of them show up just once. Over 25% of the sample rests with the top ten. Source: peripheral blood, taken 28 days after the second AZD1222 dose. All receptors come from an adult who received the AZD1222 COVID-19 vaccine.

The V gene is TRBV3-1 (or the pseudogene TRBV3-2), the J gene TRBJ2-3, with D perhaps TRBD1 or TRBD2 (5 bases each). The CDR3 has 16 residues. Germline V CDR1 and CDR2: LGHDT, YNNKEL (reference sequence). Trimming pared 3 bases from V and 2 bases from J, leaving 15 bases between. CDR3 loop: CASSHGDRGHTDTQYF. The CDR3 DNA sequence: TGTGCCAGCAGCCACGGAGACCGGGGCCACACAGATACGCAGTATTTT.

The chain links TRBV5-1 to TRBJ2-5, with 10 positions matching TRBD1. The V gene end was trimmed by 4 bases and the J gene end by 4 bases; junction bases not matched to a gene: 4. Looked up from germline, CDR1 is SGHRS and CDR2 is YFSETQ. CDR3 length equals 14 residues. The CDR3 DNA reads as TGCGCCAGCAGCAAGGACAGGGGGAGAGAGACCCAGTACTTC. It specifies CASSKDRGRETQYF.

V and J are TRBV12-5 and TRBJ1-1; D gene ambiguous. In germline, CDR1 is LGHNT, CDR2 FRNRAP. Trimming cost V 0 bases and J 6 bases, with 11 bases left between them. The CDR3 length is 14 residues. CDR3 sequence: CASGLVLGFPEAFF. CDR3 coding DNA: TGTGCTAGTGGTTTGGTACTGGGGTTCCCTGAAGCTTTCTTT.

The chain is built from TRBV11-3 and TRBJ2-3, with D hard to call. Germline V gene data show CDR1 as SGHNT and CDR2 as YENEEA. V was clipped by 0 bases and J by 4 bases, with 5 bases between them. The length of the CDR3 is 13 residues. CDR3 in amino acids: CASSLDGPDTQYF. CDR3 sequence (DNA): TGTGCCAGCAGCTTAGACGGTCCAGATACGCAGTATTTT.

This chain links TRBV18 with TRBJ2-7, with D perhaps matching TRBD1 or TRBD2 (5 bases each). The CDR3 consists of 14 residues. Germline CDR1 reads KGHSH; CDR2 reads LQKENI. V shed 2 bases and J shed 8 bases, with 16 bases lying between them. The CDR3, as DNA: TGTGCCAGCTCACCAGGGACGTCCGAAAAGAAGCAGTACTTC. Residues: CASSPGTSEKKQYF.

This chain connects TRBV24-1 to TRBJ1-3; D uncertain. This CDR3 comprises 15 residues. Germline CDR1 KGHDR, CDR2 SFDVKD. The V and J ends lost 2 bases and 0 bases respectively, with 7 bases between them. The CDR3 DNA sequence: TGTGCCACCAGTGATTGGTCACGCTCTGGAAACACCATATATTTT. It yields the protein CATSDWSRSGNTIYF.

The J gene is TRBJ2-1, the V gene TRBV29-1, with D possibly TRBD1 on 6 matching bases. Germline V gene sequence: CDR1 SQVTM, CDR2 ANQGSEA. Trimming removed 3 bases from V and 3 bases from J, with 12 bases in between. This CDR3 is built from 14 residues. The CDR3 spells CSVDSRDNYNEQFF. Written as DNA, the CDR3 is TGCAGCGTTGACTCCCGGGACAACTACAATGAGCAGTTCTTC.

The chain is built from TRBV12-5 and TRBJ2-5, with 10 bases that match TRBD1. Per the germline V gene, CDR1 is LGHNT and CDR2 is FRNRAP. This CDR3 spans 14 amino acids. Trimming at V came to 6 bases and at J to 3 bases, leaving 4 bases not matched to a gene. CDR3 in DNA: TGTGCTAGTGGCTCCGGGACAGGGGAAGAGACCCAGTACTTC. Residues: CASGSGTGEETQYF.

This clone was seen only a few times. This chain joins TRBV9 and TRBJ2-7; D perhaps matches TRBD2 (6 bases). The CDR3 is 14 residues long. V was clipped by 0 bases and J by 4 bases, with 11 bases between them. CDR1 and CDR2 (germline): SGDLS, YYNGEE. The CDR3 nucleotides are TGTGCCAGCAGCGTAGCGGGAGATAGGTACGAGCAGTACTTC. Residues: CASSVAGDRYEQYF.

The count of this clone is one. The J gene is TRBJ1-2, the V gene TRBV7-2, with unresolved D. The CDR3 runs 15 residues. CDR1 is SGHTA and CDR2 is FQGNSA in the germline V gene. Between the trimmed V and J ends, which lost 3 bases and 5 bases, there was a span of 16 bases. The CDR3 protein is CASSLDSGSPYGYTF. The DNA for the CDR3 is TGTGCCAGCAGCTTGGACTCGGGTTCCCCTTATGGCTACACCTTC. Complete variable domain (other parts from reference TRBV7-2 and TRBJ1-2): GAGVSQSPSNKVTEKGKDVELRCDPISGHTALYWYRQSLGQGLEFLIYFQGNSAPDKSGLPSDRFSAERTGGSVSTLTIQRTQQEDSAVYLCASSLDSGSPYGYTFGSGTRLTVV.

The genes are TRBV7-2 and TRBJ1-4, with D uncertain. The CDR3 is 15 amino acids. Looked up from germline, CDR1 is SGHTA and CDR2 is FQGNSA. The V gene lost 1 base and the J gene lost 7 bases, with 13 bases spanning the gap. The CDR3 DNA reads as TGTGCCAGCAGCTTAGTCCGAGACGTGATTGAAAAACTGTTTTTT. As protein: CASSLVRDVIEKLFF.

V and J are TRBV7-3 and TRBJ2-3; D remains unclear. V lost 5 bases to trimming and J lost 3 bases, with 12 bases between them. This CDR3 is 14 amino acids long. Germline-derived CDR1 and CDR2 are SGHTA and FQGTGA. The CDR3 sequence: CASSPGSRTDTQYF. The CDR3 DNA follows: TGTGCCAGCAGCCCCGGATCGCGGACAGATACGCAGTATTTT.

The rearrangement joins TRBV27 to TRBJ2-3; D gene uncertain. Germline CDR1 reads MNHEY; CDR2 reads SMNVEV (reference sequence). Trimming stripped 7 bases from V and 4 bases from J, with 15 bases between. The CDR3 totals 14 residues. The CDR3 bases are TGTGCCAGCAAGTTGTTTGGGTACCCAGATACGCAGTATTTT. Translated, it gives CASKLFGYPDTQYF.

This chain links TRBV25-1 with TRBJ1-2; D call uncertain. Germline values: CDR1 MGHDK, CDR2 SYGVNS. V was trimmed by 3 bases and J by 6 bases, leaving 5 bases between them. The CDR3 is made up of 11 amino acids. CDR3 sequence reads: CASSDENGYTF. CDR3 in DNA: TGTGCCAGCAGTGATGAGAATGGCTACACCTTC.

CDR3 loop: CASPPEKLFF. DNA for the CDR3: TGTGCCAGCCCGCCGGAAAAACTGTTTTTT. J is TRBJ1-4 and V is TRBV21-1. TRBV21-1 is a recognized pseudogene. There are 10 residues in the CDR3.

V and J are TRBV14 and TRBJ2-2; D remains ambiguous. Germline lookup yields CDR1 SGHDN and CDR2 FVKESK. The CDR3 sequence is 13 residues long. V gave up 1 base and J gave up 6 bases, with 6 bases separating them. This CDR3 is CASSQVGPGELFF. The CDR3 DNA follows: TGTGCCAGCAGCCAAGTCGGCCCCGGGGAGCTGTTTTTT. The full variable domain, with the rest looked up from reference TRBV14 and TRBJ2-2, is EAGVTQFPSHSVIEKGQTVTLRCDPISGHDNLYWYRRVMGKEIKFLLHFVKESKQDESGMPNNRFLAERTGGTYSTLKVQPAELEDSGVYFCASSQVGPGELFFGEGSRLTVL.

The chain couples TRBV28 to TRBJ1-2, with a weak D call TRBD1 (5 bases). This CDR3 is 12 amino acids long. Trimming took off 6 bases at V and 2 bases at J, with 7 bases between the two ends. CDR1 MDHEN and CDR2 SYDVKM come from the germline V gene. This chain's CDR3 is CASRSGNYGYTF. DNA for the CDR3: TGTGCCAGCAGGTCAGGGAACTATGGCTACACCTTC.

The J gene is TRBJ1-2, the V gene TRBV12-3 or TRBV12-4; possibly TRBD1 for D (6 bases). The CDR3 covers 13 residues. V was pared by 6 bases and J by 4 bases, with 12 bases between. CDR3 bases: TGTGCCAGCAGCCCCACAGGGTCCTATGGCTACACCTTC. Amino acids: CASSPTGSYGYTF.

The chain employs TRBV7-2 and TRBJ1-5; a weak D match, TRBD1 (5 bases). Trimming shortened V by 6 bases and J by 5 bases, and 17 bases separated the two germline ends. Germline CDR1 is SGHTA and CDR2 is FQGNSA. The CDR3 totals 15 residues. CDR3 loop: CASRPAGGFYQPQHF. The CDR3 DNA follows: TGTGCCAGCAGACCCGCCGGGGGATTTTATCAGCCCCAGCATTTT.

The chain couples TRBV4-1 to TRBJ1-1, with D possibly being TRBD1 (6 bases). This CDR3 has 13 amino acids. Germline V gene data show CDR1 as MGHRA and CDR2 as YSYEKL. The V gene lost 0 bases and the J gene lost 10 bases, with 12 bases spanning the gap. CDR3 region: CASSQDRGGGAFF. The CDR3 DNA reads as TGCGCCAGCAGCCAAGACAGGGGCGGGGGAGCTTTCTTT.